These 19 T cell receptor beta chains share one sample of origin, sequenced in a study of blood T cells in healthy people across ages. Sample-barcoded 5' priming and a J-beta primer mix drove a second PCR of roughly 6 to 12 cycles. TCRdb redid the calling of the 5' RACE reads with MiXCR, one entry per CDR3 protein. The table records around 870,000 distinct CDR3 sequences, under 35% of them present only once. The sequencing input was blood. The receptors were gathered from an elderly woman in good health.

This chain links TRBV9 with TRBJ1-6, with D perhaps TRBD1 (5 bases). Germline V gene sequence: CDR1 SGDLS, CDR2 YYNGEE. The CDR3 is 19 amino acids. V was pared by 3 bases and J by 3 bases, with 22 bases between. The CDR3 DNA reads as TGTGCCAGCAGCGAACACACGGGGACCCGGGGGAACTATAATTCACCCCTCCACTTT. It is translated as CASSEHTGTRGNYNSPLHF.

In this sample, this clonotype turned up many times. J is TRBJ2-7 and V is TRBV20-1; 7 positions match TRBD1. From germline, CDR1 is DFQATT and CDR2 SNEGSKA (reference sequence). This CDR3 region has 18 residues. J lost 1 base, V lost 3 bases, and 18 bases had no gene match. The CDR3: CSARGRARFRGNSYEQYF. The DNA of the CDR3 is TGCAGTGCTAGGGGCAGAGCGCGGTTCAGGGGGAATTCCTACGAGCAGTACTTC.

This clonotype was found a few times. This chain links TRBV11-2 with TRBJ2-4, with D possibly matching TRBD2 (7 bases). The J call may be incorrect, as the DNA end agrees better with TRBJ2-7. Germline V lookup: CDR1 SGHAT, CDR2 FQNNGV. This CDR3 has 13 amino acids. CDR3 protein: CASSFWGGVEQYF. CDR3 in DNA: TGTGCCAGCAGCTTCTGGGGGGGCGTCGAGCAGTACTTC.

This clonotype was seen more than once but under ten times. CDR3 bases: TGTGCCAGCAGTTACTCCCCCGGGACACCTGAAAAACTGTTTTTT. Translating it yields CASSYSPGTPEKLFF. The chain couples TRBV27 to TRBJ1-4; TRBD1 might be the D (6 bases). The CDR3 length is 15 residues. The germline CDR1 and CDR2 sequences are MNHEY and SMNVEV (reference sequence). The germline V and J ends were trimmed by 4 bases and 7 bases, with 16 bases remaining between them.

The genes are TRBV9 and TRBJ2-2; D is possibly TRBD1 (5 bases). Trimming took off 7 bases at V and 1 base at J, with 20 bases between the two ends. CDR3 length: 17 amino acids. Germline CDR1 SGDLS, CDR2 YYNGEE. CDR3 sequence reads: CASVPGHNPRNTGELFF. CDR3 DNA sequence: TGTGCCAGCGTTCCTGGACATAACCCAAGGAACACCGGGGAGCTGTTTTTT.

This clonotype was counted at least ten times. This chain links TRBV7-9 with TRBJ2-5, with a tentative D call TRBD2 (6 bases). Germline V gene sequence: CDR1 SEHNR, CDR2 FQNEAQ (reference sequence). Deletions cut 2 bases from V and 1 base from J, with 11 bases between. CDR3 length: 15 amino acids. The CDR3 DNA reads TGTGCCAGCAGCTTACCGTGGGGGGTCCAAGAGACCCAGTACTTC. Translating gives CASSLPWGVQETQYF.

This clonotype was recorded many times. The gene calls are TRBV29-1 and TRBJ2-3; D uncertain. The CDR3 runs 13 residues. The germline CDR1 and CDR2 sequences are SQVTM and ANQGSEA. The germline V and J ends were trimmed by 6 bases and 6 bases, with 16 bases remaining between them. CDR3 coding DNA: TGCAGCGTACAGTTGAGGAGCAGGGATACGCAGTATTTT. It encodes CSVQLRSRDTQYF.

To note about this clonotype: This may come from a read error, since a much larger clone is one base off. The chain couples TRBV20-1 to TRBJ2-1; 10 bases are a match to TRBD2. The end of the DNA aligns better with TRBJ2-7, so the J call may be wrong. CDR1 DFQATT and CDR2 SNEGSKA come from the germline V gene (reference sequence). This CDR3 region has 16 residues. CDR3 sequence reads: CSALHPVLAGTNEQYF. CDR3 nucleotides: TGCAGTGCGCTCCACCCGGTACTAGCGGGGACGAATGAGCAGTACTTC.

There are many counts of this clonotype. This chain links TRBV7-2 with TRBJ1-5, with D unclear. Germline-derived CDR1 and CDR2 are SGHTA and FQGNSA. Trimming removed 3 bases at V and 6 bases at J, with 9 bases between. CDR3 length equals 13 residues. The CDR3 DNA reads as TGTGCCAGCAGCTTTGAGTCTACTCAGCCCCAGCATTTT. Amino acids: CASSFESTQPQHF.

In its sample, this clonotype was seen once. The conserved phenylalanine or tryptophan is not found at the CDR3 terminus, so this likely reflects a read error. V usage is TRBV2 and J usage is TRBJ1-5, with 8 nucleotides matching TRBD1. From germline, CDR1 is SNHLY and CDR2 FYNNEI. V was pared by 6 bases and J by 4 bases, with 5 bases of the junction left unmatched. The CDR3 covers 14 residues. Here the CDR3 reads CASRDRVTNQPQHC. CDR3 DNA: TGTGCCAGCAGGGACAGGGTTACAAATCAGCCCCAGCATTGT.

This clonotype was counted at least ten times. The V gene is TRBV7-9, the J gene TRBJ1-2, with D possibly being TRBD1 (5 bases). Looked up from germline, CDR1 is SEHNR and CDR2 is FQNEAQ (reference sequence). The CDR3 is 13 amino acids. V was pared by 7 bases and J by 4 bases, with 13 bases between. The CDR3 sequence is CASNPGGSYGYTF. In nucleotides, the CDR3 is TGTGCCAGCAACCCGGGGGGAAGCTATGGCTACACCTTC.

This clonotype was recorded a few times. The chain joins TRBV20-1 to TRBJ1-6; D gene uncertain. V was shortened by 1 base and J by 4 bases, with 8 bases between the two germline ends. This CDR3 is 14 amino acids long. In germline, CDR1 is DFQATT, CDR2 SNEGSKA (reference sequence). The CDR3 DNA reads TGCAGTGCTAGAGGGGCAGATTATAATTCACCCCTCCACTTT. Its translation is CSARGADYNSPLHF.

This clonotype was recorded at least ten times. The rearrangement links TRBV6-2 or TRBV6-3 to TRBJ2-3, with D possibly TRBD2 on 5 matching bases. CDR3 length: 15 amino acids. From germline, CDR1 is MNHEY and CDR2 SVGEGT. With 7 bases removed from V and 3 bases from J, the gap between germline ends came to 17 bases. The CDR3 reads CASNDLGLPTDTQYF. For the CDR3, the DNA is TGTGCCAGCAACGACCTCGGACTCCCAACAGATACGCAGTATTTT.

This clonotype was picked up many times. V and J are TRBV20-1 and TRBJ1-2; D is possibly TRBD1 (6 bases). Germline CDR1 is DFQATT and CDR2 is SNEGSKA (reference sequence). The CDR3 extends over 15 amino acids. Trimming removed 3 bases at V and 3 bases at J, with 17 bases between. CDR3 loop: CSARIRGGRDYGYTF. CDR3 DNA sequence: TGCAGTGCTAGGATCCGAGGGGGAAGGGACTATGGCTACACCTTC.

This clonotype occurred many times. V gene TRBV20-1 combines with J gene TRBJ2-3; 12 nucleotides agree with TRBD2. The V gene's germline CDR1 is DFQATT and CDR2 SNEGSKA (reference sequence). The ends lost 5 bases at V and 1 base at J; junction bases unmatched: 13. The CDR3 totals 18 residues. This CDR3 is CSAQPLPSGGGGTDTQYF. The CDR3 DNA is TGCAGTGCTCAACCCCTCCCTAGCGGGGGGGGCGGCACAGATACGCAGTATTTT.

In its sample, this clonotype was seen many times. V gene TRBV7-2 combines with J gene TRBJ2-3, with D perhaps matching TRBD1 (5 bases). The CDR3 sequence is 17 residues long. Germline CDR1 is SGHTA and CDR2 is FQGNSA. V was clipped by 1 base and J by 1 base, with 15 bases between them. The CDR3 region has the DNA TGTGCCAGCAGCTTAGTTCCCCAGGGATACGGCACAGATACGCAGTATTTT. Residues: CASSLVPQGYGTDTQYF.

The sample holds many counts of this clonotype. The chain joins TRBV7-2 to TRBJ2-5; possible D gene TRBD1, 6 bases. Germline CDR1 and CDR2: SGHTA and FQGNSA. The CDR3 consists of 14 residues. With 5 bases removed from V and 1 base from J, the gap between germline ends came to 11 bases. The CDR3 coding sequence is TGTGCCAGCAGCCGGGGACATGCCCAAGAGACCCAGTACTTC. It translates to CASSRGHAQETQYF. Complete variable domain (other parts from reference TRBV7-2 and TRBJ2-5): GAGVSQSPSNKVTEKGKDVELRCDPISGHTALYWYRQSLGQGLEFLIYFQGNSAPDKSGLPSDRFSAERTGGSVSTLTIQRTQQEDSAVYLCASSRGHAQETQYFGPGTRLLVL.

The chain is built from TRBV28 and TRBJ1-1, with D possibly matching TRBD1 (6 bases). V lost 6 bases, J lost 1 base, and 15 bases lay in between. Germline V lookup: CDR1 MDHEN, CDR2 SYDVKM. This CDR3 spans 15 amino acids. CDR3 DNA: TGTGCCAGCAGAAGGGGGGTCAGATCGAACACTGAAGCTTTCTTT. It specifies CASRRGVRSNTEAFF.

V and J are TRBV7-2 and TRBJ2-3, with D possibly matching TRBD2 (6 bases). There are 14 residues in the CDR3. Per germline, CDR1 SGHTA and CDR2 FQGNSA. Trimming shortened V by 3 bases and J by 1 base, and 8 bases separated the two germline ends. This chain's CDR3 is CASSFGLRTDTQYF. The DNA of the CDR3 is TGTGCCAGCAGCTTCGGACTACGCACAGATACGCAGTATTTT.